This T cell receptor (beta chain) emerged from a study of blood T cell repertoires in COVID-19. Across the study: Sample material is recorded as cDNA or gDNA derived from T cells, B-cell-depleted T cells, or PBMCs.

Generated by immunoSEQ multiplex PCR, the TCRdb table keeps only in-frame clones and is missing some. The sample holds over 100,000 clones, approximately 88% seen once. The germline V gene has CDR1 LNHNV and CDR2 YYDKDF (reference sequence). The CDR3 consists of 14 residues. With 1 base removed from V and 13 bases from J, the gap between germline ends came to 16 bases. This clone came up once. V is TRBV15 and J is TRBJ2-2; TRBD2 might be the D (5 bases). Sequencing was carried out using peripheral blood. The origin of this receptor is a man aged 50 to 60 with acute or convalescent COVID-19. The CDR3 coding sequence is TGTGCCACCAGCAGAGGGGCCGCTGGTCGGGGGCTGTTTTTT. Its protein product is CATSRGAAGRGLFF.